These T cell receptor beta chains were read from a single sample in a study of blood T cell repertoires in COVID-19. The protocol was immunoSEQ multiplex PCR, while the TCRdb copy is restricted to in-frame clones and leaves out a portion. The sample holds about 80,000 clones; about 83% are singletons and the top ten take around 9.7%. The sequencing input was peripheral blood. The source of these receptors is a human donor in a cohort sampled during active COVID-19. Both conserved end residues are part of each CDR3. The D gene is left open where the match is weak. Clone size appears in some rows only: once, few, many, or a class for an expanded clone.

j_gene: TRBJ2-3
d_gene: NA
v_gene: TRBV5-6
abundance: NA
CDR3nt: TGTGCCAGCAGCTTAACGATCGGAGATACGCAGTATTTT
CDR3aa: CASSLTIGDTQYF

j_gene: TRBJ2-7
d_gene: TRBD1
v_gene: TRBV4-2
abundance: NA
CDR3nt: TGTGCCAGCAGCCAGACCCCGACAGGGGGCACCTACGAGCAGTACTTC
CDR3aa: CASSQTPTGGTYEQYF

j_gene: TRBJ2-3
d_gene: NA
v_gene: TRBV24-1
abundance: NA
CDR3nt: TGTGCCACCAGTGATAGCCGGGACTCAACGCAGTATTTT
CDR3aa: CATSDSRDSTQYF

j_gene: TRBJ2-7
d_gene: TRBD2
v_gene: TRBV2
abundance: NA
CDR3nt: TGTGCCAGCAGTCGGTTAGCGGGAGCTCTCGAGCAGTACTTC
CDR3aa: CASSRLAGALEQYF

j_gene: TRBJ2-2
d_gene: NA
v_gene: TRBV5-1
abundance: NA
CDR3nt: TGCGCCAGCAGCTTGGTGGCGACGCGGGACGGGGAGCTGTTTTTT
CDR3aa: CASSLVATRDGELFF

j_gene: TRBJ1-2
d_gene: NA
v_gene: TRBV30
abundance: NA
CDR3nt: TGTGCCTGGAGTGAGGAGAGAAACGGCTACACCTTC
CDR3aa: CAWSEERNGYTF

j_gene: TRBJ2-5
d_gene: TRBD2
v_gene: TRBV30
abundance: NA
CDR3nt: TGTGCCTGGAGTCCCAGGACTAGCGTACGCGAGACCCAGTACTTC
CDR3aa: CAWSPRTSVRETQYF

j_gene: TRBJ2-3
d_gene: TRBD2
v_gene: TRBV14
abundance: once
CDR3nt: TGTGCCAGCAGCCAAGTCCTGATGTGGCGGGGGATTCCTAGCACAGATACGCAGTATTTT
CDR3aa: CASSQVLMWRGIPSTDTQYF

j_gene: TRBJ2-7
d_gene: TRBD2
v_gene: TRBV28
abundance: NA
CDR3nt: TGTGCCAGCAGTATGACAGGTCGACTAGCGGGGGCCCTATTCTTC
CDR3aa: CASSMTGRLAGALFF

j_gene: TRBJ2-7
d_gene: TRBD2
v_gene: TRBV4-2
abundance: NA
CDR3nt: TGTGCCAGCAGCCTTGGGACTAGCGGGGGACCCTACGAGCAGTACTTC
CDR3aa: CASSLGTSGGPYEQYF

j_gene: TRBJ2-5
d_gene: TRBD1
v_gene: TRBV28
abundance: NA
CDR3nt: TGTGCCAGCAGTCAAGGGGGCAGGGAGACCCAGTACTTC
CDR3aa: CASSQGGRETQYF

j_gene: TRBJ2-3
d_gene: TRBD2
v_gene: TRBV27
abundance: NA
CDR3nt: TGTGCCACGCTCCCAGTGGGGCGGGAGTTCACAGATACGCAGTATTTT
CDR3aa: CATLPVGREFTDTQYF

j_gene: TRBJ2-1
d_gene: TRBD2
v_gene: TRBV7-2
abundance: NA
CDR3nt: TGTGCCAGCAGCTCTATCGGGGCTAGCGGGGGGAATGAGCAGTTCTTC
CDR3aa: CASSSIGASGGNEQFF

j_gene: TRBJ2-1
d_gene: NA
v_gene: TRBV5-1
abundance: NA
CDR3nt: TGCGCCAGCAGCTTGGAGGACAGTGAGCAGTTCTTC
CDR3aa: CASSLEDSEQFF

j_gene: TRBJ1-2
d_gene: TRBD1
v_gene: TRBV19
abundance: NA
CDR3nt: TGTGCCAGTAGTCCCCAACAGGGGGCTCAAGGCTACACCTTC
CDR3aa: CASSPQQGAQGYTF

j_gene: TRBJ2-7
d_gene: NA
v_gene: TRBV6-6
abundance: NA
CDR3nt: TGTGCCAGCAGTTCCCCAGGGGCTAGAGTGTCCTACGAGCAGTACTTC
CDR3aa: CASSSPGARVSYEQYF

j_gene: TRBJ1-6
d_gene: TRBD1
v_gene: TRBV6-5
abundance: NA
CDR3nt: TGTGCCAGCAGTTACGGACAGGGGGGATCACCCCTCCACTTT
CDR3aa: CASSYGQGGSPLHF

j_gene: TRBJ2-1
d_gene: NA
v_gene: TRBV12-3/TRBV12-4
abundance: NA
CDR3nt: TGTGCCAGCAGTTTCTTAGGGGGAGAGCAGTTCTTC
CDR3aa: CASSFLGGEQFF

j_gene: TRBJ2-1
d_gene: TRBD2
v_gene: TRBV11-3
abundance: NA
CDR3nt: TGTGCCAGCAGTTCTAGCGGAATGGCCTACAATGAGCAGTTCTTC
CDR3aa: CASSSSGMAYNEQFF

j_gene: TRBJ1-4
d_gene: NA
v_gene: TRBV21-1
abundance: NA
CDR3nt: TGTGCCAGCAGCAAGACCTACAGGGCGCCTAATGAAAAACTGTTTTTT
CDR3aa: CASSKTYRAPNEKLFF

j_gene: TRBJ1-2
d_gene: TRBD1
v_gene: TRBV7-9
abundance: NA
CDR3nt: TGTGCCAGCAGCTTAGGACAGGGGGCAAACTATGGCTACACCTTC
CDR3aa: CASSLGQGANYGYTF

j_gene: TRBJ1-1
d_gene: TRBD1
v_gene: TRBV6-6
abundance: NA
CDR3nt: TGTGCCAGCAGTTACGTAACCTCAGGGGGGAACACTGAAGCTTTCTTT
CDR3aa: CASSYVTSGGNTEAFF

j_gene: TRBJ1-4
d_gene: TRBD1
v_gene: TRBV5-6
abundance: few
CDR3nt: TGTGCCAGCAGCTTGGGAACAGGGGGCCTAGGAGGGGAAAAACTGTTTTTT
CDR3aa: CASSLGTGGLGGEKLFF

j_gene: TRBJ1-5
d_gene: TRBD1
v_gene: TRBV28
abundance: NA
CDR3nt: TGTGCCAGCTGGACAGGGCGACAGCCCCAGCATTTT
CDR3aa: CASWTGRQPQHF

j_gene: TRBJ1-1
d_gene: NA
v_gene: TRBV3-1/TRBV3-2
abundance: NA
CDR3nt: TGTGCCAGCAGCCTCGGGACATTGAACACTGAAGCTTTCTTT
CDR3aa: CASSLGTLNTEAFF

j_gene: TRBJ2-7
d_gene: TRBD2
v_gene: TRBV9
abundance: NA
CDR3nt: TGTGCCAGCAGCGTAGGGGGAGGGAAGGCCTACGAGCAGTACTTC
CDR3aa: CASSVGGGKAYEQYF

j_gene: TRBJ1-2
d_gene: NA
v_gene: TRBV6-5
abundance: NA
CDR3nt: TGTGCCAGCAGCCCACTGAACTATGGCTACACCTTC
CDR3aa: CASSPLNYGYTF